This T cell receptor beta chain emerged from a study of blood T cells in healthy people across ages. Whole-study findings and limits: Unsorted PBMCs blocked a conclusive comparison of naive and antigen-experienced cells.

The CDR3 totals 15 residues. Germline CDR1 reads DFQATT; CDR2 reads SNEGSKA (reference sequence). V trimming: 0 bases; J trimming: 7 bases; junction bases outside the gene matches: 4. This clonotype turned up a few times. Its specificity is not known. The study recruited healthy Caucasian donors from Russia who were aged roughly 6 to 100. Then a second PCR, running roughly 7 to 11 cycles, was carried out with a sample-barcoded 5' primer and a J-beta primer mix. Every cDNA molecule carried a tag from a template-switch adaptor bearing 12 random nucleotides. TCRdb called the 5' RACE reads again in MiXCR, with one record for every CDR3 protein. The sample has roughly 1,700,000 distinct CDR3 sequences, 28% seen once.

The chain employs TRBV20-1 and TRBJ1-6, with 9 positions matching TRBD1. Sequenced sample: blood. This TCR derives from a woman in her twenties or thirties in good health. The CDR3 nucleotides are TGCAGTGCTAGAGATCAGGACAGGGGCAATTCACCCCTCCACTTT. Protein: CSARDQDRGNSPLHF.